The sequence of this T cell receptor (beta chain) was determined in a study of CXCR3-negative and CXCR3-positive naive CD8 T cells. Study outcomes and limitations: CXCR3-positive naive cells carried more hydrophobic TRB CDR3s than CXCR3-negative ones.

Details on this clonotype: No antigen is known for it.

CDR3 length: 16 residues. The germline CDR1 and CDR2 sequences are LNHNV and YYDKDF (reference sequence). UMI-labeled 5' RACE TRB cDNA libraries were prepared from the cells. For each CDR3 protein, TCRdb gives one entry from its re-call of the 5' RACE reads, without DNA. Its table records 110,000 or so distinct CDR3 sequences. The gene calls are TRBV15 and TRBJ2-5. Sequencing input: naive CXCR3+ CD8+ T cells from blood. Sample subset: CD45RO-CCR7+CD27+CD95- naive CD8+ T cells expressing CXCR3 (TNR3+). The TCR sequence derives from a human donor in good health. Some clones in this sample may be carry-over from other donors' samples. The chain's CDR3 is CATSRDTHSAEETQYF.